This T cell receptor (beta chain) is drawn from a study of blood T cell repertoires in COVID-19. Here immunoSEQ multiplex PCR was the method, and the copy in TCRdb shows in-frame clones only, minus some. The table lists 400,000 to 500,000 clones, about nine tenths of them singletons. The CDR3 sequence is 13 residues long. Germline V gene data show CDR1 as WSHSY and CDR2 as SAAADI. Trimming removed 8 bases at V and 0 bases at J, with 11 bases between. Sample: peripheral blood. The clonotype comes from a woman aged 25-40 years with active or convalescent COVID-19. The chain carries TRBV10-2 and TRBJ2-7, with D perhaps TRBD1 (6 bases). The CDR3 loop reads CASSQGPSYEQYF. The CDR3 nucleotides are TGCGCCAGCTCCCAGGGGCCCTCCTACGAGCAGTACTTC.